The 20 T cell receptor beta chains below come from one sample, sequenced in a study of T-cell reconstitution after alpha-beta-depleted transplantation in children. Using unique molecular identifiers, the investigators prepared the TCRbeta library. One entry per CDR3 protein, called by TCRdb with MiXCR from the PCR reads. The sample shows 40,000 to 60,000 distinct CDR3 sequences, about 9% of them seen only once. Sequencing was performed on PBMCs, mostly from graft donor cells, taken 60 days after TCRalphabeta/CD19-depleted stem cell transplant. These receptor sequences come from a male patient under 10 years old who had a stem cell transplant for chronic granulomatous disease, so the T cells may come from the graft donor.

This clonotype was recorded many times. The rearrangement joins TRBV11-2 to TRBJ2-4, with D unclear. There are 15 residues in the CDR3. CDR1 SGHAT and CDR2 FQNNGV come from the germline V gene. The V and J ends lost 1 base and 0 bases respectively, with 7 bases between them. In DNA, the CDR3 is TGTGCCAGCAGCTTAGGCGTGGTAGCCAAAAACATTCAGTACTTC. Residues: CASSLGVVAKNIQYF.

V is TRBV5-1 and J is TRBJ2-7; TRBD2 might be the D (6 bases). The CDR3 loop spans 15 amino acids. The germline V and J ends were trimmed by 0 bases and 0 bases, with 10 bases remaining between them. CDR1 is SGHRS and CDR2 is YFSETQ in the germline V gene. The DNA for the CDR3 is TGCGCCAGCAGCTTGGCGCGTAGCGGCTCCTACGAGCAGTACTTC. Encoded protein: CASSLARSGSYEQYF.

This clonotype was counted many times. This sequence joins TRBV12-3 or TRBV12-4 and TRBJ1-1, with 7 bases fitting TRBD1. V dropped 5 bases and J dropped 8; count of bases not matched to a gene: 8. CDR3 size: 13 residues. The CDR3: CASSRGQISEAFF. The CDR3 DNA sequence: TGTGCCAGCAGTAGGGGACAGATAAGCGAAGCTTTCTTT.

V gene TRBV11-3 combines with J gene TRBJ2-3; D possibly corresponds to TRBD2 (6 bases). This CDR3 comprises 15 residues. V lost 5 bases to trimming and J lost 0 bases, with 12 bases between them. Germline V lookup: CDR1 SGHNT, CDR2 YENEEA. The CDR3 coding sequence is TGTGCCAGCAGCCTGGGAGGATCTAGCACAGATACGCAGTATTTT. Amino acid sequence: CASSLGGSSTDTQYF.

This CDR3 reads CASRRAGNYNEQFF. CDR3 nucleotide sequence: TGTGCCAGCAGAAGAGCGGGAAATTACAATGAGCAGTTCTTC. J is TRBJ2-1 and V is TRBV6-2 or TRBV6-3; 7 nucleotides match TRBD2. The V segment lost 6 bases and the J segment 4 bases; nucleotides outside the gene matches: 6. Looked up from germline, CDR1 is MNHEY and CDR2 is SVGEGT. This CDR3 has 14 amino acids.

In this sample, this clonotype turned up a few times. V is TRBV29-1 and J is TRBJ1-2; unclear D gene. Trimming removed 1 base from V and 4 bases from J, with 7 bases in between. This CDR3 is 12 amino acids long. The germline V gene has CDR1 SQVTM and CDR2 ANQGSEA. The CDR3 sequence is CSVEGGRYGYTF. The CDR3 nucleotides read TGCAGCGTTGAAGGTGGGCGCTATGGCTACACCTTC.

This clonotype was detected many times. The chain couples TRBV6-2 or TRBV6-3 to TRBJ1-1, with 7 bases identical to TRBD1. Trimming took 2 bases from V and 2 from J; bases not matched to a gene: 11. The V gene's germline CDR1 is MNHEY and CDR2 SVGEGT. This CDR3 comprises 17 residues. The CDR3 here is CASSYVLGQKLNTEAFF. CDR3 coding DNA: TGTGCCAGCAGTTACGTCCTGGGACAGAAACTCAACACTGAAGCTTTCTTT.

Ten or more counts support this clonotype. The gene calls are TRBV3-1 and TRBJ1-1; D is ambiguous. Trimming shortened V by 4 bases and J by 1 base, and 7 bases separated the two germline ends. Germline CDR1 and CDR2: LGHDT and YNNKEL (reference sequence). CDR3 length: 13 amino acids. The CDR3: CASSPPKNTEAFF. Written as DNA, the CDR3 is TGTGCCAGCAGCCCGCCTAAGAACACTGAAGCTTTCTTT. Full variable domain (remainder filled in from reference TRBV3-1 and TRBJ1-1): DTAVSQTPKYLVTQMGNDKSIKCEQNLGHDTMYWYKQDSKKFLKIMFSYNNKELIINETVPNRFSPKSPDKAHLNLHINSLELGDSAVYFCASSPPKNTEAFFGQGTRLTVV.

V is TRBV19 and J is TRBJ2-7, with 8 bases fitting TRBD1. The germline V gene encodes CDR1 LNHDA and CDR2 SQIVND (reference sequence). After removal of 4 bases from V and 2 bases from J, the junction contained 7 bases not matched to a gene. The length of the CDR3 is 15 residues. The CDR3 DNA follows: TGTGCCAGTAGTACCCGACAGGGGTTAACCTACGAGCAGTACTTC. Protein: CASSTRQGLTYEQYF. Full variable domain (missing parts from reference TRBV19 and TRBJ2-7): DGGITQSPKYLFRKEGQNVTLSCEQNLNHDAMYWYRQDPGQGLRLIYYSQIVNDFQKGDIAEGYSVSREKKESFPLTVTSAQKNPTAFYLCASSTRQGLTYEQYFGPGTRLTVT.

CDR3 amino acids: CAGRGRSTDTQYF. The DNA of the CDR3 is TGTGCCGGACGGGGGAGGAGTACAGATACGCAGTATTTT. The chain recombines TRBV7-9 with TRBJ2-3, with D possibly TRBD2 on 6 matching bases. Germline V gene data show CDR1 as SEHNR and CDR2 as FQNEAQ (reference sequence). Trimming cost V 11 bases and J 3 bases, with 15 bases left between them. The CDR3 totals 13 residues.

This clonotype was found many times. The CDR3 bases are TGCGCCAGCAGCTTGGTCCGCGGGATGGACTACAATGAGCAGTTCTTC. Protein: CASSLVRGMDYNEQFF. The chain carries TRBV5-1 and TRBJ2-1; possibly TRBD2 for D (6 bases). The germline CDR1 and CDR2 sequences are SGHRS and YFSETQ. Deletions cut 0 bases from V and 3 bases from J, with 13 bases between. The CDR3 contains 16 residues.

This clonotype was counted at least ten times. The rearrangement joins TRBV18 to TRBJ2-5, with unresolved D. V was pared by 5 bases and J by 1 base, with 8 bases between. Per germline, CDR1 KGHSH and CDR2 LQKENI. CDR3 length: 13 amino acids. The CDR3 sequence is CASSDRLQETQYF. In nucleotides, the CDR3 is TGTGCCAGCTCAGATCGACTCCAAGAGACCCAGTACTTC.

The table lists this clonotype with many counts. The V gene is TRBV20-1, the J gene TRBJ1-5; D unresolved. This CDR3 contains 13 residues. Germline V gene data show CDR1 as DFQATT and CDR2 as SNEGSKA (reference sequence). The V end lost 1 base, the J end lost 4 bases, and 8 bases lay between the germline ends. The CDR3 protein is CSARVGLNQPQHF. DNA for the CDR3: TGCAGTGCTAGAGTCGGATTGAATCAGCCCCAGCATTTT.

This clonotype was seen a handful of times. This chain joins TRBV6-1 and TRBJ2-6; D uncertain. V was trimmed by 3 bases and J by 0 bases, leaving 6 bases between them. Germline V gene data show CDR1 as MNHNS and CDR2 as SASEGT. This CDR3 comprises 15 residues. CDR3 protein: CASSDLSSGANVLTF. The CDR3, as DNA: TGTGCCAGCAGTGACCTCAGCTCTGGGGCCAACGTCCTGACTTTC.

This chain connects TRBV6-2 or TRBV6-3 to TRBJ1-5, with a weak D call TRBD1 (5 bases). CDR1 is MNHEY, CDR2 SVGEGT, per germline. The V end was cut by 5 bases, the J end by 4 bases, with 9 bases between. The CDR3 totals 13 residues. The CDR3 DNA follows: TGTGCCAGCAGTCCGACAGAAAATCAGCCCCAGCATTTT. Its translation is CASSPTENQPQHF.

The sample holds many counts of this clonotype. This sequence joins TRBV20-1 and TRBJ2-7; 9 bases agree with TRBD2. The J segment lost 11 bases and the V segment lost 5 bases, leaving 4 bases of the junction unmatched. Germline V gene sequence: CDR1 DFQATT, CDR2 SNEGSKA (reference sequence). The CDR3 runs to 10 residues. The CDR3 is CSAGRLAEYF. Written as DNA, the CDR3 is TGCAGTGCTGGGAGACTAGCGGAGTACTTC.

A note on this clonotype: A much larger clonotype is one base distant, so this may be a read error. No conserved phenylalanine or tryptophan is present at the end of the CDR3, so a read error is the likely explanation. The CDR3 sequence: CASSSGLAGVNEQYL. CDR3 DNA sequence: TGCGCCAGCAGCTCGGGACTAGCGGGAGTGAACGAGCAGTACTTA. The chain carries TRBV5-1 and TRBJ2-7; 14 nucleotides line up with TRBD2. The CDR3 is made up of 15 amino acids. The trim removed 3 bases at V and 5 bases at J, leaving 4 bases unmatched. Germline V gene data show CDR1 as SGHRS and CDR2 as YFSETQ.

The chain employs TRBV4-3 and TRBJ2-1; a possible D gene is TRBD1 (5 bases). From germline, CDR1 is LGHNA and CDR2 YSLEER. V lost 4 bases to trimming and J lost 7 bases, with 14 bases between them. The CDR3 length is 14 residues. CDR3 region: CASSPGILGNEQFF. CDR3 coding DNA: TGCGCCAGCAGCCCAGGGATATTGGGGAATGAGCAGTTCTTC.

This clonotype was detected many times. The V and J genes are TRBV3-1 and TRBJ1-6, with a tentative D call TRBD1 (5 bases). The CDR3 extends over 15 amino acids. The germline gives CDR1 LGHDT, CDR2 YNNKEL (reference sequence). Between the trimmed V and J ends, which lost 6 bases and 7 bases, there was a span of 16 bases. Written as DNA, the CDR3 is TGTGCCAGCAGGGATAGGGAGAGGGGCAATTCACCCCTCCACTTT. As protein: CASRDRERGNSPLHF.

The chain couples TRBV18 to TRBJ2-3; the match to TRBD2 covers 12 bases. The CDR3 runs to 15 residues. The trim removed 6 bases at V and 5 bases at J, leaving 6 bases unmatched. CDR1 and CDR2 from the germline V gene are KGHSH and LQKENI. In nucleotides, the CDR3 is TGTGCCAGCTCCCGGACTAGCGGGATGAGAGATACGCAGTATTTT. Protein: CASSRTSGMRDTQYF.